This is a list of T cell receptor beta chains from one sample in a study of T cell repertoires in cytomegalovirus infection. TCRdb used MiXCR to reprocess the reads, holding one entry per CDR3 protein. The table has hundreds of thousands of distinct CDR3 sequences, roughly a third seen once. No antigen is known for these receptors. The sample in question was cultured PBMCs, obtained from culture after CMV antigen stimulation. These receptors originate from a human donor in good health (CMV status not recorded). Some clones in this sample may be carry-over from other donors' samples. The CDR3 runs from the conserved cysteine through the conserved F or W. A D gene is named only where the DNA matches it firmly. Clone size is shown for a subset of rows, as once, few, many or a class of expanded clone.

J,V,size,D,CDR3,DNA
TRBJ2-3,TRBV6-2/TRBV6-3,-,TRBD2,CASSPMTSGIAYTQYF,TGTGCCAGCAGTCCCATGACTAGCGGGATTGCCTATACGCAGTATTTT
TRBJ1-5,TRBV19,few,-,CASRPRGGHNQPQHF,TGTGCCAGTAGGCCGCGGGGAGGGCACAATCAGCCCCAGCATTTT
TRBJ1-1,TRBV12-3/TRBV12-4,-,-,CASSPWQGRGNTEAFF,TGTGCCAGCAGCCCTTGGCAGGGCCGCGGGAACACTGAAGCTTTCTTT
TRBJ1-4,TRBV19,-,-,CASNEAYPDEKLFF,TGTGCCAGTAATGAGGCCTACCCGGATGAAAAACTGTTTTTT
TRBJ1-1,TRBV6-2/TRBV6-3,-,-,CASTPSWTEAFF,TGTGCCAGCACCCCAAGTTGGACTGAAGCTTTCTTT
TRBJ2-7,TRBV6-2/TRBV6-3,-,-,CASSYRLVGVRQYF,TGTGCCAGCAGTTACAGACTAGTGGGAGTTCGGCAGTACTTC
TRBJ2-1,TRBV7-9,many,TRBD2,CASSPRSAGGPNEQFF,TGTGCCAGCAGCCCGCGTTCAGCGGGAGGGCCCAATGAGCAGTTCTTC
TRBJ1-2,TRBV7-2,many,-,CASSPRGRGYGYTF,TGTGCCAGCAGCCCCCGGGGTAGAGGCTATGGCTACACCTTC
TRBJ1-3,TRBV7-2,-,TRBD1,CASSLGGTGGNTIYF,TGTGCCAGCAGCTTAGGCGGGACAGGGGGAAACACCATATATTTT
TRBJ1-1,TRBV18,few,-,CASSPTGPPTEAFF,TGTGCCAGCTCACCAACGGGACCCCCTACTGAAGCTTTCTTT